The rows below give T cell receptor beta chains drawn from one sample of a study of blood T cell repertoires in COVID-19. Only in-frame clones appear in the TCRdb table, and some are missing; sequencing was by immunoSEQ multiplex PCR. This sample yields roughly 190,000 clones, of which roughly four fifths are seen a single time; approximately 15% belongs to the top ten. Sequenced sample: peripheral blood. These receptors were taken from a man aged 30-40 years with active or convalescent COVID-19. CDR3s include the opening cysteine and the closing phenylalanine or tryptophan. The order of the fields is CDR3 DNA, CDR3 protein, J gene, V gene, D gene, clone size. A D gene is named only where the DNA matches it firmly. Some rows have no size entry. The others give once, few or many, or a class for an expanded clone.

CDR3 DNA: TGTGCCAGCAGTTACCTTGCGCAGGGGGCGCTTTCACCCCTCCACTTT
CDR3 protein: CASSYLAQGALSPLHF
J gene: TRBJ1-6
V gene: TRBV6-2/TRBV6-3
D gene: TRBD1
clone size: NA

CDR3 DNA: TGTGCCAGCAGCTTAGGAGGGGGCGCGGCAGCCAAAAACATTCAGTACTTC
CDR3 protein: CASSLGGGAAAKNIQYF
J gene: TRBJ2-4
V gene: TRBV11-3
D gene: TRBD1
clone size: NA

CDR3 DNA: TGTGCCAGCAGCTTCCAGGGAACGAACACCGGGGAGCTGTTTTTT
CDR3 protein: CASSFQGTNTGELFF
J gene: TRBJ2-2
V gene: TRBV5-5
D gene: NA
clone size: few

CDR3 DNA: TGTGCCAGCAGCTTTTCTCGGGGGGCCGGCTATGGCTACACCTTC
CDR3 protein: CASSFSRGAGYGYTF
J gene: TRBJ1-2
V gene: TRBV7-9
D gene: NA
clone size: NA

CDR3 DNA: TGTGCCAGCAGTCCACGGATGACAGGGGTCGAGGACTATGGCTACACCTTC
CDR3 protein: CASSPRMTGVEDYGYTF
J gene: TRBJ1-2
V gene: TRBV6-6
D gene: TRBD1
clone size: NA

CDR3 DNA: TGTGCCAGCAGTGTGGCAGGGGTCCGCGGGGAGACCCAGTACTTC
CDR3 protein: CASSVAGVRGETQYF
J gene: TRBJ2-5
V gene: TRBV2
D gene: NA
clone size: NA

CDR3 DNA: TGTGCCAGCAGCCGCGCGCGGTCTAGCAATCAGCCCCAGCATTTT
CDR3 protein: CASSRARSSNQPQHF
J gene: TRBJ1-5
V gene: TRBV7-2
D gene: NA
clone size: NA

CDR3 DNA: TGCGCCAGCAGCCAAGACTTGAGGGGCAATCAGCCCCAGCATTTT
CDR3 protein: CASSQDLRGNQPQHF
J gene: TRBJ1-5
V gene: TRBV4-3
D gene: NA
clone size: NA

CDR3 DNA: TGTGCCAGCAGCCCGTACAGGGGTTCGAGCACTGAAGCTTTCTTT
CDR3 protein: CASSPYRGSSTEAFF
J gene: TRBJ1-1
V gene: TRBV11-2
D gene: TRBD1
clone size: NA

CDR3 DNA: TGTGCCAGTTGTGGACAGGGATCCCTCTATGGCTACACCTTC
CDR3 protein: CASCGQGSLYGYTF
J gene: TRBJ1-2
V gene: TRBV19
D gene: TRBD1
clone size: NA

CDR3 DNA: TGTGCCAGCAGCTTAGTGTTCGAGGAGACAGGGGGATCCGATACGCAGTATTTT
CDR3 protein: CASSLVFEETGGSDTQYF
J gene: TRBJ2-3
V gene: TRBV11-3
D gene: TRBD1
clone size: NA

CDR3 DNA: TGTGCCAGCAGTTTAGAAGAACCGAGCTCCTACAATGAGCAGTTCTTC
CDR3 protein: CASSLEEPSSYNEQFF
J gene: TRBJ2-1
V gene: TRBV27
D gene: NA
clone size: NA

CDR3 DNA: TGCGCCAGCAGCAAAGGGACATCGAACACCGGGGAGCTGTTTTTT
CDR3 protein: CASSKGTSNTGELFF
J gene: TRBJ2-2
V gene: TRBV5-1
D gene: NA
clone size: medium-sized

CDR3 DNA: TGCAGTGCTATCCGTGGCACAGGCTACACCTTC
CDR3 protein: CSAIRGTGYTF
J gene: TRBJ1-2
V gene: TRBV20-1
D gene: NA
clone size: NA

CDR3 DNA: TGTGCCAGCAGCTCGCGGGAAGGGGCGGGTGAAAAACTGTTTTTT
CDR3 protein: CASSSREGAGEKLFF
J gene: TRBJ1-4
V gene: TRBV7-8
D gene: NA
clone size: NA

CDR3 DNA: TGCGCCAGCGTCCTGACAGGCCTTGGGGGCAATGAGCAGTTCTTC
CDR3 protein: CASVLTGLGGNEQFF
J gene: TRBJ2-1
V gene: TRBV5-1
D gene: NA
clone size: NA

CDR3 DNA: TGTGCCAGCAGTTATAGTCTACGGGGCTACACCTTC
CDR3 protein: CASSYSLRGYTF
J gene: TRBJ1-2
V gene: TRBV28
D gene: NA
clone size: once

CDR3 DNA: TGTGCCAGCAGCCCGAGGGACAGGGGGTACATCACAGATACGCAGTATTTT
CDR3 protein: CASSPRDRGYITDTQYF
J gene: TRBJ2-3
V gene: TRBV7-8
D gene: TRBD1
clone size: NA